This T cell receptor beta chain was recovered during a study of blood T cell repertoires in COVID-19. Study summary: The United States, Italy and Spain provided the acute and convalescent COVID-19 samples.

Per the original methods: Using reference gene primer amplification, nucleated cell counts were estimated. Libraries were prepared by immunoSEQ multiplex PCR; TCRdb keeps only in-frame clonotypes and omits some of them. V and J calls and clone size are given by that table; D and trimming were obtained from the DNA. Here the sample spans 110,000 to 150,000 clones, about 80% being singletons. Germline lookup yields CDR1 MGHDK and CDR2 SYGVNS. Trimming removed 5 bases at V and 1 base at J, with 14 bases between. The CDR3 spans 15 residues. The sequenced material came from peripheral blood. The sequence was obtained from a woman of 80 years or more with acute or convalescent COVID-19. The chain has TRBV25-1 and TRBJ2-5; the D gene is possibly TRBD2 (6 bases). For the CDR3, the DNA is TGTGCCAGCAGTTCGGAGGGGAGCCGCCAAGAGACCCAGTACTTC. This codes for CASSSEGSRQETQYF.